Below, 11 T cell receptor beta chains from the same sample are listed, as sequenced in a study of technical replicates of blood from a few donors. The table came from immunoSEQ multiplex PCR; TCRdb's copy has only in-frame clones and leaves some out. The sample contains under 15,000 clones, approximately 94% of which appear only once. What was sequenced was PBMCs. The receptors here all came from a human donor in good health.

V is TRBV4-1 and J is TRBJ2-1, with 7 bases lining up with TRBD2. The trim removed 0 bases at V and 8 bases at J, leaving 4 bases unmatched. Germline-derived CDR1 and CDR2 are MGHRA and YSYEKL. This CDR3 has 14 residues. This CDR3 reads CASSQDRGRDEQFF. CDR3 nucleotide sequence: TGCGCCAGCAGCCAAGATAGAGGGAGGGATGAGCAGTTCTTC.

The CDR3 here is CASSIPGTGGKKEMNTEAFF. Written as DNA, the CDR3 is TGTGCCAGCAGCATTCCCGGGACAGGGGGCAAGAAAGAGATGAACACTGAAGCTTTCTTT. The chain links TRBV2 to TRBJ1-1; TRBD1 aligns across 12 bases. The trim removed 6 bases at V and 0 bases at J, leaving 17 bases unmatched. CDR1 is SNHLY and CDR2 is FYNNEI in the germline V gene. There are 20 residues in the CDR3.

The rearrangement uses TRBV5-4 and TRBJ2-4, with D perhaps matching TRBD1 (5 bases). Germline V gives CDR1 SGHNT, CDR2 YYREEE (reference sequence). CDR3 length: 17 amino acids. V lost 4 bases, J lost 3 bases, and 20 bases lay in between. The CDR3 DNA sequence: TGTGCCAGCAGCCCACTAACGAAGGGGCCGGACAAAAACATTCAGTACTTC. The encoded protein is CASSPLTKGPDKNIQYF. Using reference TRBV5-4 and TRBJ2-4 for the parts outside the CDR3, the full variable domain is ETGVTQSPTHLIKTRGQQVTLRCSSQSGHNTVSWYQQALGQGPQFIFQYYREEENGRGNFPPRFSGLQFPNYSSELNVNALELDDSALYLCASSPLTKGPDKNIQYFGAGTRLSVL.

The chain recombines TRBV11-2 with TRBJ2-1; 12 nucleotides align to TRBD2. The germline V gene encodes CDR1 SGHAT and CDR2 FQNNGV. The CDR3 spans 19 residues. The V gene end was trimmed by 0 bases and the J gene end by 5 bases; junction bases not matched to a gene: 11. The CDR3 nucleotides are TGTGCCAGCAGCTTAGATCGGGGGCTAGCGGGAGGGTGGGACAATGAGCAGTTCTTC. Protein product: CASSLDRGLAGGWDNEQFF.

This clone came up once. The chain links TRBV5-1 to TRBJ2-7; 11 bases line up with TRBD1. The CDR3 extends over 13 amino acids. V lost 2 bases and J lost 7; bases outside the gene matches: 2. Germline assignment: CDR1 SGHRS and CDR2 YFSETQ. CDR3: CASSFGTGGEQYF. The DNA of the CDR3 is TGCGCCAGCAGCTTCGGGACAGGGGGAGAGCAGTACTTC.

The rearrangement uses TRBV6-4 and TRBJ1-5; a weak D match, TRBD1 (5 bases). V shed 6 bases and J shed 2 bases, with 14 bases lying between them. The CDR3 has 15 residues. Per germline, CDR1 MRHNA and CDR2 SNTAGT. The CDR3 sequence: CASSDGGDGNQPQHF. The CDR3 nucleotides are TGTGCCAGCAGCGATGGGGGGGACGGCAATCAGCCCCAGCATTTT.

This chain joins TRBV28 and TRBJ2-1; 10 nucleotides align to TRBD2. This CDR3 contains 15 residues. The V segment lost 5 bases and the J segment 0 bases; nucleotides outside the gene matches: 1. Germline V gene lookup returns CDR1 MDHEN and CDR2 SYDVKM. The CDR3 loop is CASSPSGSSYNEQFF. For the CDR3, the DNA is TGTGCCAGCAGTCCTAGCGGGAGCTCCTACAATGAGCAGTTCTTC.

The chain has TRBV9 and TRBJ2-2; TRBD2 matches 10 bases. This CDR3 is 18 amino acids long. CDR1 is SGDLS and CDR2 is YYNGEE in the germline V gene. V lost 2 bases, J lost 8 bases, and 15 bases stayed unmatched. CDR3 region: CASSVLPTSSGRAGELFF. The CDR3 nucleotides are TGTGCCAGCAGCGTCCTACCCACTTCTAGCGGGAGAGCGGGGGAGCTGTTTTTT.

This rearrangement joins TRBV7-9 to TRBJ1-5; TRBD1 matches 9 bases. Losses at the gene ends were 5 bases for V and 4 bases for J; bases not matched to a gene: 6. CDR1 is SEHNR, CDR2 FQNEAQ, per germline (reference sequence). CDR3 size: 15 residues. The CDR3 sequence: CASSTGTGPNQPQHF. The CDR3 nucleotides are TGTGCCAGCAGCACCGGGACAGGGCCTAATCAGCCCCAGCATTTT.

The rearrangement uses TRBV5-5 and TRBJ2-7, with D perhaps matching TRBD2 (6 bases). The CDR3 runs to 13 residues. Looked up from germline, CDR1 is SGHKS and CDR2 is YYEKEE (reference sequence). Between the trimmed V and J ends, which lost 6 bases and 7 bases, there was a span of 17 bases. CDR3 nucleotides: TGTGCCAGCACCCCCCGGGAGCATGGAGAGCAGTACTTC. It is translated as CASTPREHGEQYF.

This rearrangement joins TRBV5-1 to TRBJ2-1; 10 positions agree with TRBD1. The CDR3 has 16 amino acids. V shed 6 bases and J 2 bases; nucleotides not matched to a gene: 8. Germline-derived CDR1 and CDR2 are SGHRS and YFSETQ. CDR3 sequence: CASNPGQGVPYNEQFF. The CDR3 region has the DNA TGCGCCAGCAACCCAGGACAGGGGGTTCCCTACAATGAGCAGTTCTTC.